The clone carrying this T cell receptor beta chain was counted between two and nine times. What it binds is unknown. TCRdb's copy holds only in-frame clones and misses some; the assay was immunoSEQ multiplex PCR. The sample yields tens of thousands of clones, 65% to 90% seen once. Trimming cost V 0 bases and J 6 bases, with 9 bases left between them. The CDR3 length is 14 residues. The germline CDR1 and CDR2 sequences are SGHDT and YYEEEE. The sample belongs to a study of OX40 agonist ivuxolimab in advanced cancers. In the study overall: Dose-escalation cases comprised hepatocellular carcinoma, melanoma, renal cell or head and neck cancer. The eligibility criteria allowed prior anti-PD-1, anti-PD-L1 or anti-CTLA-4 therapy, and around 38% had some. Study results and caveats: Expanded clones belonging to CD8+ T cells outnumbered, on average, those of CD4+.

This sequence was found in an adult with an advanced solid tumor such as melanoma, head and neck, liver or kidney cancer. The chain has TRBV5-6 and TRBJ1-4; possible D gene TRBD1, 5 bases. The sample here was CD4+ or CD8+ T cells sorted from blood, taken in a trial of the OX40 agonist ivuxolimab. The CDR3 protein is CASSLGGLDEKLFF. CDR3 DNA: TGTGCCAGCAGCTTGGGGGGGTTAGATGAAAAACTGTTTTTT.